These 31 T cell receptor beta chains were sequenced from one sample in a study of blood T cell repertoires in COVID-19. Generated by immunoSEQ multiplex PCR, the TCRdb table keeps only in-frame clones and is missing some. This table holds 200,000 to 250,000 clones, about four fifths found once. The source material was PBMCs or T cells enriched from blood (not recorded which). All receptors derive from a woman aged 60-75 years who had recovered from COVID-19.

The chain combines TRBV6-2 or TRBV6-3 with TRBJ1-1; D may be TRBD1 (6 bases). Germline CDR1 MNHEY, CDR2 SVGEGT. The CDR3 sequence is 17 residues long. The V end lost 5 bases, the J end lost 1 base, and 20 bases lay between the germline ends. In DNA form, the CDR3 reads TGTGCCAGCAGTCCCCACTTACAGGGTGAAGGGAACACTGAAGCTTTCTTT. Its translation: CASSPHLQGEGNTEAFF.

The gene calls are TRBV15 and TRBJ2-2; the D gene is possibly TRBD2 (5 bases). CDR3 size: 16 residues. The germline V gene has CDR1 LNHNV and CDR2 YYDKDF (reference sequence). V dropped 0 bases and J dropped 3 bases, with 11 bases sitting between them. CDR3 DNA sequence: TGTGCCACCAGCAGAGAGAGAGGGTTCGACACCGGGGAGCTGTTTTTT. It specifies CATSRERGFDTGELFF.

The chain uses TRBV4-2 and TRBJ1-2, with a weak D call TRBD1 (5 bases). This CDR3 is built from 14 residues. Germline CDR1 reads LGHNA; CDR2 reads YNFKEQ. Trimming cost V 0 bases and J 0 bases, with 5 bases left between them. The DNA for the CDR3 is TGTGCCAGCAGCCAAGAGACAGCTAACTATGGCTACACCTTC. It translates to CASSQETANYGYTF.

The V call is TRBV28, the J call TRBJ1-6; D gene unclear. Trimming stripped 4 bases from V and 10 bases from J, with 14 bases between. This CDR3 is 14 amino acids long. Germline CDR1 reads MDHEN; CDR2 reads SYDVKM. The CDR3 nucleotides read TGTGCCAGCAGTTATAGCTATCCAAGCTCACCCCTCCACTTT. Protein product: CASSYSYPSSPLHF. The full variable domain, its missing parts supplied by reference TRBV28 and TRBJ1-6, is DVKVTQSSRYLVKRTGEKVFLECVQDMDHENMFWYRQDPGLGLRLIYFSYDVKMKEKGDIPEGYSVSREKKERFSLILESASTNQTSMYLCASSYSYPSSPLHFGNGTRLTVT.

This clone was detected a few times. CDR3 residues: CASSSPQIKETQYF. The CDR3 DNA reads TGTGCCAGCAGCTCCCCCCAGATTAAAGAGACCCAGTACTTC. The chain joins TRBV7-9 to TRBJ2-5; D is unclear. V lost 4 bases to trimming and J lost 3 bases, with 12 bases between them. Germline CDR1 and CDR2: SEHNR and FQNEAQ (reference sequence). CDR3 size: 14 residues.

The V call is TRBV18, the J call TRBJ2-2; possibly TRBD1 for D (5 bases). This CDR3 is 14 amino acids long. Germline values: CDR1 KGHSH, CDR2 LQKENI. Deletions cut 1 base from V and 6 bases from J, with 9 bases between. CDR3 sequence reads: CASSPRARAGELFF. The CDR3, as DNA: TGTGCCAGCTCACCACGGGCCAGGGCCGGGGAGCTGTTTTTT.

V and J are TRBV6-1 and TRBJ1-2, with 9 positions matching TRBD1. V lost 1 base and J lost 4; bases outside the gene matches: 4. CDR3 size: 15 residues. Germline V gives CDR1 MNHNS, CDR2 SASEGT. DNA for the CDR3: TGTGCCAGCAGTGAAGTCGACAGGGGGACCTATGGCTACACCTTC. This encodes CASSEVDRGTYGYTF.

The V and J genes are TRBV4-2 and TRBJ1-4, with D unclear. The CDR3 totals 16 residues. The germline V gene has CDR1 LGHNA and CDR2 YNFKEQ. The ends were cut back, 4 bases at V and 7 bases at J, with 19 bases in the middle. This CDR3 reads CASSLSGDLGSEKLFF. The CDR3, as DNA: TGTGCCAGCAGCCTTTCCGGGGATCTAGGCAGTGAAAAACTGTTTTTT.

This clone was observed a handful of times. J is TRBJ1-2 and V is TRBV5-1; D is unclear. This CDR3 has 14 residues. The V gene's germline CDR1 is SGHRS and CDR2 YFSETQ. Trimming cost V 1 base and J 2 bases, with 9 bases left between them. CDR3 residues: CASSLSGLNYGYTF. The CDR3 DNA is TGCGCCAGCAGCTTGAGCGGGTTGAACTATGGCTACACCTTC.

The J gene is TRBJ1-1, the V gene TRBV6-4; the D gene is possibly TRBD1 (5 bases). Germline values: CDR1 MRHNA, CDR2 SNTAGT. The CDR3 runs to 14 residues. V shed 4 bases and J shed 1 base, with 10 bases lying between them. The CDR3 DNA reads TGTGCCAGCAGTGCCACAGGCGCGAACACTGAAGCTTTCTTT. Protein sequence: CASSATGANTEAFF.

V is TRBV4-2 and J is TRBJ1-1; D might be TRBD1 (5 bases). CDR3 length: 16 amino acids. V lost 0 bases and J 1 base, leaving 12 bases between the germline ends. Germline CDR1 reads LGHNA; CDR2 reads YNFKEQ. CDR3 sequence reads: CASSQDGGKQNTEAFF. CDR3 DNA: TGTGCCAGCAGCCAAGATGGGGGGAAACAGAACACTGAAGCTTTCTTT.

CDR3 coding DNA: TGTGCCAGCAGTTCAGGGTTTCATTCACCCCTCCACTTT. Translated, it gives CASSSGFHSPLHF. The chain combines TRBV12-3 or TRBV12-4 with TRBJ1-6; maybe TRBD1 (5 bases). The V and J ends lost 4 bases and 8 bases respectively, with 9 bases between them. The CDR3 spans 13 residues.

The rearrangement joins TRBV7-2 to TRBJ1-6; D may be TRBD1 (6 bases). The CDR3 is 14 residues long. Trimming removed 3 bases from V and 4 bases from J, with 7 bases in between. Germline assignment: CDR1 SGHTA and CDR2 FQGNSA. CDR3 residues: CASSFGQYNSPLHF. The CDR3 bases are TGTGCCAGCAGCTTTGGACAGTATAATTCACCCCTCCACTTT.

The V and J genes are TRBV7-2 and TRBJ2-3; D uncertain. V was trimmed by 2 bases and J by 8 bases, leaving 20 bases between them. The germline gives CDR1 SGHTA, CDR2 FQGNSA. The CDR3 totals 16 residues. The CDR3 protein is CASSLYQKDVPGTQYF. For the CDR3, the DNA is TGTGCCAGCAGCTTATACCAAAAAGACGTCCCGGGTACGCAGTATTTT.

The chain is built from TRBV19 and TRBJ2-1, with 13 bases matching TRBD2. The junction had 8 bases not matched to a gene; V was cut back by 4 bases and J by 8 bases. CDR3 length: 16 amino acids. CDR1 LNHDA and CDR2 SQIVND come from the germline V gene (reference sequence). CDR3 sequence (DNA): TGTGCCAGTAGTACCACTAGCGGGAGGGGTAACGATGAGCAGTTCTTC. Translated: CASSTTSGRGNDEQFF.

J is TRBJ2-1 and V is TRBV27, with TRBD2 matching 9 bases. The junction had 13 bases not matched to a gene; V was cut back by 2 bases and J by 8 bases. This CDR3 has 17 amino acids. Germline V gene sequence: CDR1 MNHEY, CDR2 SMNVEV (reference sequence). The CDR3 coding sequence is TGTGCCAGCAGTTTAAGGGGGGTAGGGACTAGCAATCATGAGCAGTTCTTC. Translating gives CASSLRGVGTSNHEQFF.

This clone was recorded a few times. The chain joins TRBV5-4 to TRBJ2-1; 8 nucleotides align to TRBD1. V was pared by 4 bases and J by 6 bases, with 12 bases of the junction left unmatched. Germline V gene lookup returns CDR1 SGHNT and CDR2 YYREEE (reference sequence). This CDR3 comprises 16 residues. CDR3 region: CASSPQGALIGNEQFF. The CDR3, as DNA: TGTGCCAGCAGCCCGCAGGGGGCGTTGATAGGCAATGAGCAGTTCTTC.

The chain combines TRBV11-2 with TRBJ1-2; D possibly corresponds to TRBD1 (5 bases). The CDR3 contains 15 residues. The germline V and J ends were trimmed by 1 base and 7 bases, with 16 bases remaining between them. The germline CDR1 and CDR2 sequences are SGHAT and FQNNGV. In nucleotides, the CDR3 is TGTGCCAGCAGCTTAGCAGGCAGGGAAGGCTTTGGCTACACCTTC. Translation: CASSLAGREGFGYTF.

The V and J genes are TRBV9 and TRBJ2-3; 9 positions agree with TRBD1. CDR1 is SGDLS, CDR2 YYNGEE, per germline. The CDR3 spans 15 residues. The V segment lost 3 bases and the J segment 3 bases; nucleotides outside the gene matches: 5. CDR3 DNA sequence: TGTGCCAGCAGCGCGAGACAGGGGGAAACAGATACGCAGTATTTT. Translating it yields CASSARQGETDTQYF.

The CDR3 region is CASTGTGAYSNQPQHF. In nucleotides, the CDR3 is TGTGCCAGTACTGGGACAGGGGCCTATAGCAATCAGCCCCAGCATTTT. V gene TRBV19 combines with J gene TRBJ1-5, with 10 bases lining up with TRBD1. This CDR3 region has 16 residues. V dropped 7 bases and J dropped 0; count of bases not matched to a gene: 6. Germline V gene sequence: CDR1 LNHDA, CDR2 SQIVND (reference sequence).

This clone was counted a few times. V is TRBV7-9 and J is TRBJ2-3, with 7 bases fitting TRBD2. CDR3 length: 15 residues. Trimming at V came to 1 base and at J to 4 bases, leaving 5 bases not matched to a gene. CDR1 and CDR2 (germline): SEHNR, FQNEAQ (reference sequence). The chain's CDR3 is CASSLGAGDPDTQYF. The CDR3 region has the DNA TGTGCCAGCAGCTTAGGGGCGGGAGATCCAGATACGCAGTATTTT.

The V and J genes are TRBV5-1 and TRBJ1-2; 8 bases fit TRBD1. J gave up 0 bases and V 4 bases, and 8 bases lay outside the gene matches. In germline, CDR1 is SGHRS, CDR2 YFSETQ. The CDR3 is made up of 16 amino acids. CDR3 amino acids: CASSLTGDLANYGYTF. The CDR3 nucleotides are TGCGCCAGCAGCCTGACAGGGGATTTAGCTAACTATGGCTACACCTTC. Full variable domain (missing parts from reference TRBV5-1 and TRBJ1-2): KAGVTQTPRYLIKTRGQQVTLSCSPISGHRSVSWYQQTPGQGLQFLFEYFSETQRNKGNFPGRFSGRQFSNSRSEMNVSTLELGDSALYLCASSLTGDLANYGYTFGSGTRLTVV.

The genes are TRBV6-5 and TRBJ2-5, with TRBD1 matching over 8 bases. The CDR3 has 15 residues. Germline V CDR1 and CDR2: MNHEY, SVGAGI. J was trimmed by 5 bases and V by 0 bases; bases with no gene match: 5. In DNA form, the CDR3 reads TGTGCCAGCAGTTACTCGATGACAGGGGACGAGACCCAGTACTTC. It translates to CASSYSMTGDETQYF.

As DNA, the CDR3 is TGTGCCAGTGAGAGTAGGGGGCCGACGATCGATGAGCAGTTCTTC. Residues: CASESRGPTIDEQFF. The V and J genes are TRBV19 and TRBJ2-1; TRBD1 aligns across 7 bases. The trim removed 8 bases at V and 8 bases at J, leaving 15 bases unmatched. The V gene's germline CDR1 is LNHDA and CDR2 SQIVND (reference sequence). The CDR3 length is 15 residues.

V usage is TRBV5-1 and J usage is TRBJ2-3; D possibly corresponds to TRBD2 (6 bases). Between the trimmed V and J ends, which lost 1 base and 1 base, there was a span of 13 bases. Germline loops: CDR1 SGHRS, CDR2 YFSETQ. This CDR3 is built from 16 residues. The CDR3 reads CASSLWGSGGTDTQYF. CDR3 sequence (DNA): TGCGCCAGCAGCTTGTGGGGTAGCGGAGGCACAGATACGCAGTATTTT.

This clone appeared a single time. This sequence joins TRBV11-2 and TRBJ2-4; 11 bases fit TRBD2. The CDR3 consists of 17 residues. Germline values: CDR1 SGHAT, CDR2 FQNNGV. Germline trimming cut 1 base from V and 5 bases from J; bases unmatched to any gene: 7. CDR3 sequence (DNA): TGTGCCAGCAGCTTAGGGCATAGCGGGAGGGCCCAAAACATTCAGTACTTC. Translation: CASSLGHSGRAQNIQYF.

V usage is TRBV9 and J usage is TRBJ2-7; 11 bases fit TRBD2. Germline CDR1 is SGDLS and CDR2 is YYNGEE. The CDR3 consists of 14 residues. V lost 2 bases and J lost 5; bases outside the gene matches: 3. CDR3 sequence (DNA): TGTGCCAGCAGCGTTAGCGGGGGGGCGAACGAGCAGTACTTC. Its protein product is CASSVSGGANEQYF.

The J gene is TRBJ1-2, the V gene TRBV7-9, with D possibly matching TRBD1 (5 bases). Germline V lookup: CDR1 SEHNR, CDR2 FQNEAQ (reference sequence). The CDR3 sequence is 15 residues long. Trimming cost V 4 bases and J 4 bases, with 16 bases left between them. The CDR3 coding sequence is TGTGCCAGCAGCTCGGGGCCTTCGGAGGGCTATGGCTACACCTTC. It translates to CASSSGPSEGYGYTF.

The chain couples TRBV5-6 to TRBJ1-1; D is ambiguous. Germline CDR1 SGHDT, CDR2 YYEEEE. This CDR3 is built from 15 residues. Trimming left V 1 base short and J 0 bases short, with 10 bases between. The CDR3, as DNA: TGTGCCAGCAGCTTGAATCCCTCTGTGAACACTGAAGCTTTCTTT. Translated: CASSLNPSVNTEAFF.

The rearrangement uses TRBV28 and TRBJ2-1; 10 bases line up with TRBD2. The CDR3 runs to 16 residues. Germline V gives CDR1 MDHEN, CDR2 SYDVKM. V was clipped by 3 bases and J by 0 bases; unmatched bases: 2. The CDR3 protein is CASSFGLAASYNEQFF. CDR3 in DNA: TGTGCCAGCAGTTTCGGACTAGCGGCCTCCTACAATGAGCAGTTCTTC.

This clone was counted between two and nine times. The rearrangement links TRBV27 to TRBJ2-1; 12 bases map to TRBD2. The CDR3 sequence is 18 residues long. Germline CDR1 is MNHEY and CDR2 is SMNVEV (reference sequence). V trimming: 3 bases; J trimming: 9 bases; junction bases outside the gene matches: 15. The CDR3 sequence is CASSFSTYLAGGPVEQFF. CDR3 in DNA: TGTGCCAGCAGTTTCTCAACCTATCTAGCGGGAGGGCCGGTTGAGCAGTTCTTC.